A selection of T cell receptor beta chains follows, all from one sample in a study of CD8 T cells in ankylosing spondylitis. TCRdb called the 5' RACE reads again in MiXCR, with one record for every CDR3 protein. The data hold around 100,000 distinct CDR3 sequences, with about 9% observed a single time. The sequenced material came from blood, either unsorted or a sorted T cell fraction (not recorded which). The receptors stem from a male donor with ankylosing spondylitis. Each CDR3 is given with its conserved first and last residue. Each record gives: D gene, J gene, V gene, clone size, CDR3 DNA, CDR3 protein. D genes are given only for firm matches. Rows give clone size only sometimes, using once, few, many, or a class for an expanded clone.

>-|TRBJ2-7|TRBV27|-
TGTGCCAGCAGTTCCACCACGGGGATGACGGGGCAGTACTTC
CASSSTTGMTGQYF
>-|TRBJ1-2|TRBV19|-
TGTGCCAGTAGTATCGACACAGGGCCCTACTCCGGCTACACCTTC
CASSIDTGPYSGYTF
>-|TRBJ1-1|TRBV7-9|many
TGTGCCAGCGGCATCTCGGGGAAAGCTGAAGCTTTCTTT
CASGISGKAEAFF
>TRBD2|TRBJ2-1|TRBV2|many
TGTGCCACCTGGACTAGCGGGACATATGAGCAGTTCTTC
CATWTSGTYEQFF
>TRBD2|TRBJ2-1|TRBV7-8|many
TGTGCCAGCAGGGAAGAAGCGGGATTCTCCTACAATGAGCAGTTCTTC
CASREEAGFSYNEQFF
>-|TRBJ2-7|TRBV7-2|-
TGTGCCAGCAGCTTCACCTCCTACGAGCAGTACTTC
CASSFTSYEQYF
>-|TRBJ1-6|TRBV7-6|few
TGTGCCAGCAGCCTGCAGGCAGGGCAGGGACCCCTCCACTTT
CASSLQAGQGPLHF
>-|TRBJ2-1|TRBV12-3/TRBV12-4|many
TGTGCCAGCAGTTTCGGGGATGAGCAGTTCTTC
CASSFGDEQFF
>-|TRBJ2-1|TRBV7-9|-
TGTGCCAGCAGCTTCGGGGGTACGGACAATGAGCAGTTCTTC
CASSFGGTDNEQFF
>-|TRBJ2-7|TRBV7-9|-
TGTGCCAGCATCCCCCCTTTCTTGGGTCAGGTTGAAGAGCAGTACTTC
CASIPPFLGQVEEQYF
>-|TRBJ2-2|TRBV29-1|many
TGCAGCGTTGAAGGGGGGGCGGGAATCGGGGAGCTGTTTTTT
CSVEGGAGIGELFF
>-|TRBJ2-7|TRBV12-3/TRBV12-4|few
TGTGCCAGCAGTTTAATCCCATACGAGCAGTACTTC
CASSLIPYEQYF
>-|TRBJ2-3|TRBV13|few
TGTGCCAGCACTCCGTGGGTAGCTTTAGATACGCAGTATTTT
CASTPWVALDTQYF
>TRBD1|TRBJ2-1|TRBV7-9|many
TGTGCCAGCAGCTTAGGGCAGGGGGCGTACAATGAGCAGTTCTTC
CASSLGQGAYNEQFF
>TRBD2|TRBJ2-2|TRBV20-1|few
TGCAGTGCTAGGGGGACTAGCGGGAGAAGCACCGGGGAGCTGTTTTTT
CSARGTSGRSTGELFF
>-|TRBJ2-1|TRBV20-1|many
TGCAGTGCTAGAGAGACTGGGCACAATGAGCAGTTCTTC
CSARETGHNEQFF
>-|TRBJ2-1|TRBV30|few
TGTGCCTGGAGTGTAGTTAGACAAAATGAGCAGTTCTTC
CAWSVVRQNEQFF
>TRBD2|TRBJ2-1|TRBV20-1|medium-sized
TGCAGTGCTAGACCTCCAGCGGGAGGGCCTGGCCCCTACAATGAGCAGTTCTTC
CSARPPAGGPGPYNEQFF
>-|TRBJ2-1|TRBV10-2|many
TGCGCCAGCGGGGCAGGGTCCTACAATGAGCAGTTCTTC
CASGAGSYNEQFF
>-|TRBJ2-1|TRBV5-1|many
TGCGCCAGCAGCTTGGAGAGGGAGGCTTACAATGAGCAGTTCTTC
CASSLEREAYNEQFF
>TRBD1|TRBJ1-2|TRBV12-3/TRBV12-4|many
TGTGCCAGCAGTTTAGGGACAGGGGGAGTAAGTGGCTACACCTTC
CASSLGTGGVSGYTF
>-|TRBJ1-5|TRBV27|few
TGTGCCAGCAGTTTTGATGGGTATCAGCCCCAGCATTTT
CASSFDGYQPQHF
>-|TRBJ1-1|TRBV7-9|-
TGTGCCAGCAGCTTAGCCGGGGGGAACACTGAAGCTTTCTTT
CASSLAGGNTEAFF
>TRBD2|TRBJ2-1|TRBV5-5|few
TGTGCCAGCCTAGAGGCGGGAGGGCCTCGCGAGCAGTTCTTC
CASLEAGGPREQFF